This T cell receptor (beta chain) was sequenced in a study of blood T cell repertoires in COVID-19. Across the whole study: Specimens from acute and convalescent COVID-19 originated in the United States, Italy and Spain. Sample material is recorded as cDNA or gDNA derived from T cells, B-cell-depleted T cells, or PBMCs.

Authors' methods: Reference gene primer amplification gave nucleated cell count estimates. Sequencing used immunoSEQ multiplex PCR; TCRdb keeps in-frame clones, though not all of them. V, J and clone size are those of that table, while D and trimming were read from the DNA. The sample has 110,000 to 150,000 clones; around 90% are singletons. The CDR3 is 14 amino acids. The chain carries TRBV21-1 and TRBJ2-3; the table's D call, TRBD2, has no DNA check behind it. TRBV21-1 is marked as a pseudogene. The sequencing sample was made of peripheral blood. This TCR came from an older man with acute or convalescent COVID-19. The CDR3 here is CASSPGGSTDTQYF. CDR3 sequence (DNA): TGTGCCAGCAGCCCCGGGGGGAGCACAGATACGCAGTATTTT.